This T cell receptor (beta chain) was recorded in a study of regulatory T cells in long-lasting Graves disease. Study-wide results and caveats: Persistent cases of Graves' showed reduced TCR diversity relative to newly diagnosed patients. Since the sample size was small, accuracy may have been reduced.

HTBI primers from iRepertoire and Arm-PCR of CDR3 regions yielded the TCR beta libraries. Each CDR3 protein gets one entry after TCRdb re-called the multiplex PCR reads with MiXCR. The data hold roughly 400,000 distinct CDR3 sequences, with around 23% observed a single time. The time point here: persistent/refractory GD, antithyroid drugs over 5 years with positive TRAb. From RNA extracted from PBMCs, the TCR library was made. From each patient, around 9 milliliters of peripheral blood was drawn and collected into an EDTA anticoagulant tube. Regarding this clonotype: Antigen specificity is unknown.

The CDR3 contains 18 residues. Germline V gene sequence: CDR1 SEHNR, CDR2 FQNEAQ (reference sequence). After removal of 1 base from V and 0 bases from J, the junction contained 8 bases not matched to a gene. The chain recombines TRBV7-9 with TRBJ2-7, with TRBD2 matching 11 bases. The sample here was peripheral blood mononuclear cells (PBMCs), taken when the disease was refractory, from a patient treated with antithyroid drugs. The source is a female donor with Graves disease. The CDR3 nucleotides read TGTGCCAGCAGCTTAGGTCTAGCGGGAGGCCCAACCTCCTACGAGCAGTACTTC. This encodes CASSLGLAGGPTSYEQYF.